The 10 T cell receptor beta chains listed next were all sequenced from one sample in a study of T-cell reconstitution after alpha-beta-depleted transplantation in children. The TCRbeta library incorporated unique molecular identifiers. TCRdb processed the PCR reads anew with MiXCR; each CDR3 protein has one entry. The table lists hundreds of thousands of distinct CDR3 sequences, about 10% of them singletons. The source was PBMCs, collected before TCRalphabeta/CD19-depleted stem cell transplant. Receptors originate from a child under 10 years old with inherited bone marrow failure, due to receive a stem cell transplant.

In its sample, this clonotype was seen many times. A read error may produce the germline difference seen at one junction end. The chain combines TRBV7-7 with TRBJ2-5; 13 nucleotides agree with TRBD2. This CDR3 is 16 amino acids long. CDR1 SSHAT and CDR2 FNYEAQ come from the germline V gene (reference sequence). The DNA for the CDR3 is TGTGCTAGCAGCTTAGAGGGACTAGCGGGACTAGAGACCCAGTACTTC. Residues: CASSLEGLAGLETQYF.

This clonotype was recorded at least ten times. The chain employs TRBV7-2 and TRBJ2-7, with D possibly TRBD1 on 6 matching bases. CDR1 SGHTA and CDR2 FQGNSA come from the germline V gene. The CDR3 spans 16 residues. With 1 base removed from V and 3 bases from J, the gap between germline ends came to 16 bases. The CDR3 DNA sequence: TGTGCCAGCAGCTTAGTTCGGGCTGGCAGGGGCTACGAGCAGTACTTC. Translated: CASSLVRAGRGYEQYF.

This clonotype was detected only a few times. The chain recombines TRBV27 with TRBJ2-7; the match to TRBD1 covers 7 bases. This CDR3 contains 15 residues. The germline V gene has CDR1 MNHEY and CDR2 SMNVEV (reference sequence). V trimming: 3 bases; J trimming: 0 bases; junction bases outside the gene matches: 5. As DNA, the CDR3 is TGTGCCAGCAGTTTCGACAGGGCCCACTCCTACGAGCAGTACTTC. Its translation is CASSFDRAHSYEQYF.

The sample holds many counts of this clonotype. The V gene is TRBV12-3 or TRBV12-4, the J gene TRBJ2-1, with 7 bases lining up with TRBD2. Unmatched junction bases numbered 7, after V lost 6 bases and J lost 8 bases. The CDR3 loop spans 13 amino acids. CDR3 DNA: TGTGCCAGCAGCCGAGCGGGGCGGTATGAGCAGTTCTTC. This encodes CASSRAGRYEQFF.

V gene TRBV7-2 combines with J gene TRBJ2-5, with 11 bases lining up with TRBD1. After removal of 1 base from V and 7 bases from J, the junction contained 2 bases not matched to a gene. Germline V gene data show CDR1 as SGHTA and CDR2 as FQGNSA. The CDR3 sequence is 14 residues long. This CDR3 reads CASSLEGQGGTQYF. The CDR3 region has the DNA TGTGCCAGCAGCTTAGAGGGACAGGGGGGGACCCAGTACTTC.

This clonotype occurred many times. This rearrangement joins TRBV10-3 to TRBJ2-5; TRBD2 might be the D (6 bases). The CDR3 length is 15 residues. In germline, CDR1 is ENHRY, CDR2 SYGVKD. V dropped 6 bases and J dropped 0 bases, with 14 bases sitting between them. The CDR3 region has the DNA TGTGCCATCAGCACGGGACTCCTATACCAAGAGACCCAGTACTTC. Its translation is CAISTGLLYQETQYF.

This clonotype was observed a few times. V gene TRBV6-5 combines with J gene TRBJ2-6; D is uncertain. V was cut by 2 bases and J by 0 bases, with 8 bases left in between. From germline, CDR1 is MNHEY and CDR2 SVGAGI. The CDR3 has 16 residues. The CDR3 DNA follows: TGTGCCAGCAGTTACCGGCAGAGCTCTGGGGCCAACGTCCTGACTTTC. Its protein product is CASSYRQSSGANVLTF.

At least ten counts were recorded for this clonotype. CDR3 sequence (DNA): TGTGCCAGCAGACGCAACCTTCCGGGACTGCAGTACAATGAGCAGTTCTTC. Translation gives CASRRNLPGLQYNEQFF. J is TRBJ2-1 and V is TRBV12-3 or TRBV12-4; perhaps TRBD2 as D (6 bases). There are 17 residues in the CDR3. V lost 6 bases to trimming and J lost 4 bases, with 22 bases between them.

This clonotype was observed at least ten times. The chain has TRBV7-9 and TRBJ2-7; 8 bases line up with TRBD2. In germline, CDR1 is SEHNR, CDR2 FQNEAQ (reference sequence). This CDR3 has 14 residues. Trimming took 5 bases from V and 9 from J; bases not matched to a gene: 12. The CDR3 nucleotides are TGTGCCAGCAGCCCATTAGCGGGATCTATGGGGCAGTACTTC. Translation gives CASSPLAGSMGQYF.

This clonotype was seen repeatedly, ten times or more. The chain recombines TRBV20-1 with TRBJ2-3, with TRBD2 matching over 10 bases. Trimming cost V 3 bases and J 4 bases; bases outside gene matches: 10. The CDR3 is 16 amino acids. CDR1 DFQATT and CDR2 SNEGSKA come from the germline V gene (reference sequence). CDR3 region: CSASALASGSSDTQYF. DNA of the CDR3: TGCAGTGCTAGTGCTTTGGCTAGCGGGAGTTCAGATACGCAGTATTTT.